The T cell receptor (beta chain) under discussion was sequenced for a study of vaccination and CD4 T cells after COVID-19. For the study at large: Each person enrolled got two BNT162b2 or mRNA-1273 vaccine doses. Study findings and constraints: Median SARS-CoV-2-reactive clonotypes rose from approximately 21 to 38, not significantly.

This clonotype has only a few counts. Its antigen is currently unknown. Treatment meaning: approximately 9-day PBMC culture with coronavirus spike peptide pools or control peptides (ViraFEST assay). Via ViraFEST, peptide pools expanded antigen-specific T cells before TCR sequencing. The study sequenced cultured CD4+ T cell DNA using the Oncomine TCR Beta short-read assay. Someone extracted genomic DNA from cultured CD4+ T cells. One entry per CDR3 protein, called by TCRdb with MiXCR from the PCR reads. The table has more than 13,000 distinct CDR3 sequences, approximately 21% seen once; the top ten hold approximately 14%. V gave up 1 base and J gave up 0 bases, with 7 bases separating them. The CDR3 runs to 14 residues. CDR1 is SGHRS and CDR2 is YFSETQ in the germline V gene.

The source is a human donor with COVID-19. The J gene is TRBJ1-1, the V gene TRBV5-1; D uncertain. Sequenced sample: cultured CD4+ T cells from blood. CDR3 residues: CASSLQAMNTEAFF. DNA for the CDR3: TGCGCCAGCAGCTTGCAGGCTATGAACACTGAAGCTTTCTTT.